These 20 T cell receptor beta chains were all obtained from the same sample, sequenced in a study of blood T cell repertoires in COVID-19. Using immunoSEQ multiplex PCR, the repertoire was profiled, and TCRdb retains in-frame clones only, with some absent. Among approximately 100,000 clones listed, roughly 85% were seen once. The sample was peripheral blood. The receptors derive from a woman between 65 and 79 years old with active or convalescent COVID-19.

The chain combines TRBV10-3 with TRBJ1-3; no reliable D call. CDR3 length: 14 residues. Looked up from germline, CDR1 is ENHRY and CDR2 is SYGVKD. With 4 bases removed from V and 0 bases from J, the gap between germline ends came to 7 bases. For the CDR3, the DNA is TGTGCCATCAGTGTGTCTCTCTCTGGAAACACCATATATTTT. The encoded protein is CAISVSLSGNTIYF.

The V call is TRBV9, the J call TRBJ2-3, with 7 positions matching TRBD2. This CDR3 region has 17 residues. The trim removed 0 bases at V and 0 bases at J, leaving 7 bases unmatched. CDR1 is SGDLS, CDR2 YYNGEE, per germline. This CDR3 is CASSVDLRRGSTDTQYF. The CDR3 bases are TGTGCCAGCAGCGTAGACCTGCGGCGGGGGAGCACAGATACGCAGTATTTT.

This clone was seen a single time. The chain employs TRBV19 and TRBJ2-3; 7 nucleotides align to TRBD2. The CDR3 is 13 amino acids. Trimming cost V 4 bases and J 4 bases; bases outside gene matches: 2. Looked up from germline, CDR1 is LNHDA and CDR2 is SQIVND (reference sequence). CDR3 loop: CASSRGGADTQYF. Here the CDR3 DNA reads TGTGCCAGTAGTAGGGGGGGTGCAGATACGCAGTATTTT.

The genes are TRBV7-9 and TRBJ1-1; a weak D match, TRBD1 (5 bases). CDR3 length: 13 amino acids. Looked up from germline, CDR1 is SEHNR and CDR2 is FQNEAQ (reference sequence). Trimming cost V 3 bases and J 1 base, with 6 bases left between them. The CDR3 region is CASSLGQNTEAFF. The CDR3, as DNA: TGTGCCAGCAGCTTGGGGCAGAACACTGAAGCTTTCTTT.

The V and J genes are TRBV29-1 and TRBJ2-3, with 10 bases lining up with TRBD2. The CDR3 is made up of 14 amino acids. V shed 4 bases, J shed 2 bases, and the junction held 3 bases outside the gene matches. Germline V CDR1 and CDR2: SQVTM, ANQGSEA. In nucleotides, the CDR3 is TGCAGCGTTGCTCTAGCGGGAGCCACAGATACGCAGTATTTT. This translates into CSVALAGATDTQYF.

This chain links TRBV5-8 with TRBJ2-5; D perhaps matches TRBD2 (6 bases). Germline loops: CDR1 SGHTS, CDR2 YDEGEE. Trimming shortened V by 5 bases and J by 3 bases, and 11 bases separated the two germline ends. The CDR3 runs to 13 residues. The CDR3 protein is CASSRDLKETQYF. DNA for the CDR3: TGTGCCAGCAGTCGGGACTTGAAAGAGACCCAGTACTTC.

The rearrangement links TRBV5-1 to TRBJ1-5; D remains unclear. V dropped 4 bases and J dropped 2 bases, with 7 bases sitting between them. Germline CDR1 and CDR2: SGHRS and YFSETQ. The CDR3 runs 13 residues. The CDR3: CASSQTGNQPQHF. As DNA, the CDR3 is TGCGCCAGCAGCCAAACTGGCAATCAGCCCCAGCATTTT.

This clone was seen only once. The CDR3: CASSPADNQPQHF. The CDR3 coding sequence is TGTGCCAGCTCACCGGCGGATAATCAGCCCCAGCATTTT. The rearrangement links TRBV18 to TRBJ1-5, with unresolved D. CDR3 length: 13 amino acids. The V end was cut by 3 bases, the J end by 4 bases, with 7 bases between. The V gene's germline CDR1 is KGHSH and CDR2 LQKENI. The full variable domain, in which reference TRBV18 and TRBJ1-5 provide the parts outside the CDR3, is NAGVMQNPRHLVRRRGQEARLRCSPMKGHSHVYWYRQLPEEGLKFMVYLQKENIIDESGMPKERFSAEFPKEGPSILRIQQVVRGDSAAYFCASSPADNQPQHFGDGTRLSIL.

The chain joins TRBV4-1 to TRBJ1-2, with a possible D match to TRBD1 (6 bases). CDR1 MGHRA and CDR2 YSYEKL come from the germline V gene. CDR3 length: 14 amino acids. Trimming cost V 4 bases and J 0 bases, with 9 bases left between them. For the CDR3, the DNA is TGCGCCAGCAGCCCGGGACACGCTAACTATGGCTACACCTTC. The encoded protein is CASSPGHANYGYTF.

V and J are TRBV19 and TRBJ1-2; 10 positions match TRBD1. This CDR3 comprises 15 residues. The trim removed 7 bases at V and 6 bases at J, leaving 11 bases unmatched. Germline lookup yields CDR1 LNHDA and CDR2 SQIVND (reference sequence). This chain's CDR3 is CASNFKTGGADGYTF. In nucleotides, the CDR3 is TGTGCCAGTAACTTCAAGACAGGGGGCGCAGATGGCTACACCTTC.

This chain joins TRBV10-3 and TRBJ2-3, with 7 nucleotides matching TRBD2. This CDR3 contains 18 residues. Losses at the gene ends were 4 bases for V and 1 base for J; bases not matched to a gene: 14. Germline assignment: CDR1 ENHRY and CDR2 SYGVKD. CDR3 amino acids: CAISGTPGTILRTDTQYF. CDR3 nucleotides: TGTGCCATCAGTGGGACCCCCGGGACTATCCTTCGCACAGATACGCAGTATTTT.

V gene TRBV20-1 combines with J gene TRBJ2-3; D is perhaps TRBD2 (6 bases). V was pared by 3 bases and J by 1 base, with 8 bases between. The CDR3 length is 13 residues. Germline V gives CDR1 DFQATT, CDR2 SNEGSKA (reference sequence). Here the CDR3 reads CSASPSGTDTQYF. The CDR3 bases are TGCAGTGCTAGTCCTAGCGGCACAGATACGCAGTATTTT.

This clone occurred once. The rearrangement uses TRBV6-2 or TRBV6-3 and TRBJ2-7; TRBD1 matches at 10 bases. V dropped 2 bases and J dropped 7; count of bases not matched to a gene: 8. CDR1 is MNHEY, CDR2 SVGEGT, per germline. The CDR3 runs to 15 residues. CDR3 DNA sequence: TGTGCCAGCAGTTACGTGACAGGGGGCGAGGGTGAGCAGTACTTC. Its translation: CASSYVTGGEGEQYF.

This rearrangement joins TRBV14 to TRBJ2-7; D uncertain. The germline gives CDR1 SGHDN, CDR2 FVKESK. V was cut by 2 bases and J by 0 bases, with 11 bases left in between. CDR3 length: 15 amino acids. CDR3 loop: CASSQWSDSSYEQYF. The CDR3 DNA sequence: TGTGCCAGCAGCCAATGGTCAGATTCCTCCTACGAGCAGTACTTC. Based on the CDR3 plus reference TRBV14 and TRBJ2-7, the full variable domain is EAGVTQFPSHSVIEKGQTVTLRCDPISGHDNLYWYRRVMGKEIKFLLHFVKESKQDESGMPNNRFLAERTGGTYSTLKVQPAELEDSGVYFCASSQWSDSSYEQYFGPGTRLTVT.

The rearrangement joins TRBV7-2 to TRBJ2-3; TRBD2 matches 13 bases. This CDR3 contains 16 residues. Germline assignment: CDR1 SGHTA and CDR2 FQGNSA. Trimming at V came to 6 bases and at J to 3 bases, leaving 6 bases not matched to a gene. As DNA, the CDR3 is TGTGCCAGCAGTCGACTAGCGGGGGGCCGTACAGATACGCAGTATTTT. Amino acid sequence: CASSRLAGGRTDTQYF.

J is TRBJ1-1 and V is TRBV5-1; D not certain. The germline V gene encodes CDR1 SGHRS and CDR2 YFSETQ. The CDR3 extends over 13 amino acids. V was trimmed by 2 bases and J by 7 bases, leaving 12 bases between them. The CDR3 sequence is CASSFRVGREAFF. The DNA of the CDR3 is TGCGCCAGCAGCTTTCGGGTAGGCCGTGAAGCTTTCTTT.

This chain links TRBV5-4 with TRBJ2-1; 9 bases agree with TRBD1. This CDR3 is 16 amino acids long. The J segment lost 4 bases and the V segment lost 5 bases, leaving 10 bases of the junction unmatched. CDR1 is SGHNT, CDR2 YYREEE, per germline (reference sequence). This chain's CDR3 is CASSRGRQGDYNEQFF. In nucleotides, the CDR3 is TGTGCCAGCAGTAGGGGACGACAGGGGGATTACAATGAGCAGTTCTTC.

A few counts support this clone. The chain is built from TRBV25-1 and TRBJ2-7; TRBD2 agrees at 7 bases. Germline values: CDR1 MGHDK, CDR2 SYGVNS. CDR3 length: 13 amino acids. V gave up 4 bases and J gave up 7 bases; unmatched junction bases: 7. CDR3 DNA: TGTGCCAGCAGTGGGCCGGGAGGAAGGGAGCAGTACTTC. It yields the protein CASSGPGGREQYF.

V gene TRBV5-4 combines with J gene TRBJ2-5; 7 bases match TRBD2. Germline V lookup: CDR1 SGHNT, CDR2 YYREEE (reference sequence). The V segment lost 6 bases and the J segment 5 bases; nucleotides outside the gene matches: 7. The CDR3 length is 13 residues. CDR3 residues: CASTQGRAETQYF. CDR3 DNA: TGTGCCAGCACCCAAGGGAGGGCGGAGACCCAGTACTTC.

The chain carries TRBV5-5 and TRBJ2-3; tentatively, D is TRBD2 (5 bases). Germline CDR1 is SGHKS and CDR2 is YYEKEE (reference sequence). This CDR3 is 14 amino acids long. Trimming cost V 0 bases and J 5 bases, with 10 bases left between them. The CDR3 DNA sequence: TGTGCCAGCAGCTTGGATAGCGCTTTAGATACGCAGTATTTT. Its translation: CASSLDSALDTQYF.